The subject of this entry is one T cell receptor beta chain. At one end the junction does not follow the germline gene, possibly because of a read error. Germline V gene data show CDR1 as MNHNS and CDR2 as SASEGT. The CDR3 loop spans 12 amino acids. The record originates from a study of blood T cell repertoires in COVID-19. Study context: Both acute and convalescent COVID-19 samples were obtained from the United States, Italy and Spain.

Original processing methods: Nucleated cell number was recorded as an estimate derived from reference gene primer amplification. Here immunoSEQ multiplex PCR was the method, and the copy in TCRdb shows in-frame clones only, minus some. The DNA gave D and trimming, while V, J and clone size come from that table. The sample consists of 55,000 to 70,000 clones, more than 85% of them appearing once. This clonotype originated in a man in his 70s with acute or convalescent COVID-19. The chain combines TRBV6-1 with TRBJ1-4; tentatively, D is TRBD1 (5 bases). Input material: peripheral blood. CDR3 bases: TGTGCCAGCAGTGAAATCTGGGTCAGGGCGATTTTT. Its protein product is CASSEIWVRAIF.